This entry describes one TCR beta chain. Antigen: not known. V was shortened by 1 base and J by 0 bases, with 9 bases between the two germline ends. From germline, CDR1 is SGHRS and CDR2 YFSETQ. This CDR3 spans 15 amino acids. When replicate PCRs were run on sorted subsets, they used 200 to 250 ng DNA, about 30,000 T cell genomes. This table comes from immunoSEQ multiplex PCR, and its TCRdb copy is limited to in-frame clones, with some not included. The sample shows more than 2 million clones, nearly 97% of them seen only once. This sample is part of a study of shared clonotypes between healthy human individuals. About the study: CD8 memory received one plate per donor, CD8 naive two, CD4 memory three and CD4 naive three.

Broader study findings: A handful of donors shared approximately 5% of their naive CD4 clonotypes.

This clonotype was obtained from a man in his late teens or twenties in good health. This chain links TRBV5-1 with TRBJ2-3, with D unresolved. Material: naive CD4+ T cells sorted from blood. Subset described: CD45RA+ positively selected. The CDR3 nucleotides are TGCGCCAGCAGCTTGTTAATGGTCAGCACAGATACGCAGTATTTT. Translated, it gives CASSLLMVSTDTQYF.